The 19 T cell receptor beta chains given below trace back to one sample, sequenced in a study of brain T cells in children with intractable seizures (dated by TCRdb to the early 2020s). Library creation used the immunoSEQ multiplex PCR assay. The source is immuneACCESS, and TCRdb retained only in-frame sequences with V and J called. Part of the clones is not carried over; for the studies checked, unresolved V genes explain less than half of this, and the remainder is unexplained. This sample is represented by 78,000 or so clones; around 91% of them were singletons. The ten largest clones take up roughly 24% of the sample. Reading the label with the study, this specimen's time point is: resected brain tissue, or blood drawn just prior to surgery. The sequenced sample was peripheral blood, obtained at surgery. The receptors were gathered from a girl aged 2 to 9 with Rasmussen encephalitis and intractable seizures.

The chain joins TRBV7-2 to TRBJ1-6; weak D call: TRBD1 (5 bases). From germline, CDR1 is SGHTA and CDR2 FQGNSA. V lost 3 bases and J 5 bases, leaving 14 bases between the germline ends. The CDR3 runs to 16 residues. For the CDR3, the DNA is TGTGCCAGCAGCTTCCAAGTCTGGACAAATAATTCACCCCTCCACTTT. Translated: CASSFQVWTNNSPLHF.

The V and J genes are TRBV7-9 and TRBJ2-7; D is perhaps TRBD2 (6 bases). The CDR3 extends over 15 amino acids. Trimming removed 0 bases from V and 3 bases from J, with 12 bases in between. The V gene's germline CDR1 is SEHNR and CDR2 FQNEAQ (reference sequence). CDR3 in DNA: TGTGCCAGCAGCTTAGCGGGGGGACTTTTCTACGAGCAGTACTTC. It translates to CASSLAGGLFYEQYF.

The V gene is TRBV4-2, the J gene TRBJ2-5; TRBD2 agrees at 8 bases. This CDR3 has 14 residues. With 1 base clipped from V and 5 bases from J, the junction kept 3 bases outside the gene matches. The germline CDR1 and CDR2 sequences are LGHNA and YNFKEQ. The CDR3 DNA follows: TGTGCCAGCAGCCAAGGGTCGGGGGGGGAGACCCAGTACTTC. It yields the protein CASSQGSGGETQYF.

V is TRBV6-5 and J is TRBJ2-6; D possibly corresponds to TRBD1 (6 bases). Germline-derived CDR1 and CDR2 are MNHEY and SVGAGI. CDR3 length equals 14 residues. Trimming pared 5 bases from V and 3 bases from J, leaving 8 bases between. The CDR3 sequence: CASSTGFGANVLTF. Here the CDR3 DNA reads TGTGCCAGCAGTACAGGGTTTGGGGCCAACGTCCTGACTTTC.

The chain recombines TRBV11-2 with TRBJ2-7; possibly TRBD1 for D (6 bases). The germline V gene encodes CDR1 SGHAT and CDR2 FQNNGV. The CDR3 consists of 13 residues. Trimming pared 3 bases from V and 4 bases from J, leaving 10 bases between. The CDR3 is CASSFGTKYEQYF. The CDR3 coding sequence is TGTGCCAGCAGCTTCGGGACAAAATACGAGCAGTACTTC.

The chain uses TRBV6-1 and TRBJ1-3; D might be TRBD1 (5 bases). Trimming cost V 4 bases and J 0 bases, with 19 bases left between them. The length of the CDR3 is 18 residues. CDR1 and CDR2 from the germline V gene are MNHNS and SASEGT. CDR3 in DNA: TGTGCCAGCAGTGTGACTAAAAGGGGCTTATTCTCTGGAAACACCATATATTTT. This sequence encodes CASSVTKRGLFSGNTIYF.

V is TRBV5-1 and J is TRBJ1-6, with 8 bases identical to TRBD1. After removal of 2 bases from V and 3 bases from J, the junction contained 22 bases not matched to a gene. The germline V gene encodes CDR1 SGHRS and CDR2 YFSETQ. The CDR3 consists of 22 residues. CDR3 sequence reads: CASSFSTHSGTGLGSYNSPLHF. Here the CDR3 DNA reads TGCGCCAGCAGCTTCTCCACCCACTCCGGGACAGGCCTCGGAAGCTATAATTCACCCCTCCACTTT.

The CDR3 DNA sequence: TGTGCCAGCAGTGAAGACGGCGGCGCGGGCTACACCTTC. Its protein is CASSEDGGAGYTF. V is TRBV2 and J is TRBJ1-2, with no clear D. Trimming cost V 1 base and J 8 bases, with 11 bases left between them. The CDR3 extends over 13 amino acids. Germline V gene lookup returns CDR1 SNHLY and CDR2 FYNNEI.

The chain carries TRBV5-4 and TRBJ1-2, with a possible D match to TRBD1 (6 bases). CDR1 and CDR2 from the germline V gene are SGHNT and YYREEE (reference sequence). Trimming pared 4 bases from V and 0 bases from J, leaving 22 bases between. The CDR3 consists of 18 residues. Here the CDR3 reads CASSTDGVTGHPNYGYTF. Here the CDR3 DNA reads TGTGCCAGCAGCACGGATGGGGTGACAGGCCACCCTAACTATGGCTACACCTTC. Full variable domain (remainder filled in from reference TRBV5-4 and TRBJ1-2): ETGVTQSPTHLIKTRGQQVTLRCSSQSGHNTVSWYQQALGQGPQFIFQYYREEENGRGNFPPRFSGLQFPNYSSELNVNALELDDSALYLCASSTDGVTGHPNYGYTFGSGTRLTVV.

The chain is built from TRBV15 and TRBJ1-4, with D perhaps TRBD1 (5 bases). Germline V CDR1 and CDR2: LNHNV, YYDKDF (reference sequence). The V end lost 7 bases, the J end lost 0 bases, and 9 bases lay between the germline ends. The CDR3 runs to 14 residues. CDR3 sequence: CATNRGATNEKLFF. The CDR3 coding sequence is TGTGCCACCAATCGGGGGGCAACTAATGAAAAACTGTTTTTT.

V gene TRBV27 combines with J gene TRBJ2-7; 8 positions match TRBD1. Trimming removed 5 bases from V and 2 bases from J; junction bases left unmatched: 5. The CDR3 totals 14 residues. Germline loops: CDR1 MNHEY, CDR2 SMNVEV (reference sequence). The chain's CDR3 is CASSGTGDPYEQYF. In DNA form, the CDR3 reads TGTGCCAGCAGTGGGACAGGCGACCCCTACGAGCAGTACTTC.

The chain uses TRBV19 and TRBJ1-1; 7 bases line up with TRBD1. Trimming took 3 bases from V and 4 from J; bases not matched to a gene: 8. This CDR3 is 15 amino acids long. Germline CDR1 and CDR2: LNHDA and SQIVND (reference sequence). CDR3 DNA: TGTGCCAGTAGTATCCCCGGGGCAGGGGGCACTGAAGCTTTCTTT. Its translation: CASSIPGAGGTEAFF.

The chain uses TRBV7-2 and TRBJ1-5, with 7 bases aligning to TRBD1. Losses at the gene ends were 7 bases for V and 1 base for J; bases not matched to a gene: 7. CDR3 size: 15 residues. Germline CDR1 is SGHTA and CDR2 is FQGNSA. In nucleotides, the CDR3 is TGTGCCAGCACCTGTAGGGGGCGCAGCAATCAGCCCCAGCATTTT. This translates into CASTCRGRSNQPQHF.

The rearrangement joins TRBV7-2 to TRBJ1-6; 11 nucleotides line up with TRBD1. J lost 8 bases, V lost 3 bases, and 3 bases had no gene match. CDR3 size: 15 residues. Germline V gene data show CDR1 as SGHTA and CDR2 as FQGNSA. The CDR3 region is CASSFGTGGDSPLHF. For the CDR3, the DNA is TGTGCCAGCAGCTTCGGGACAGGGGGAGATTCACCCCTCCACTTT. Based on the CDR3 plus reference TRBV7-2 and TRBJ1-6, the full variable domain is GAGVSQSPSNKVTEKGKDVELRCDPISGHTALYWYRQSLGQGLEFLIYFQGNSAPDKSGLPSDRFSAERTGGSVSTLTIQRTQQEDSAVYLCASSFGTGGDSPLHFGNGTRLTVT.

This chain links TRBV7-9 with TRBJ2-3, with TRBD2 identical over 11 bases. The germline V gene has CDR1 SEHNR and CDR2 FQNEAQ (reference sequence). The J segment lost 4 bases and the V segment lost 6 bases, leaving 6 bases of the junction unmatched. The CDR3 loop spans 15 amino acids. The CDR3 region is CASRSVSGGADTQYF. The CDR3 DNA reads TGTGCCAGCAGGTCGGTTAGCGGGGGGGCAGATACGCAGTATTTT.

The chain employs TRBV3-1 (or the pseudogene TRBV3-2) and TRBJ1-2; D is ambiguous. V lost 4 bases to trimming and J lost 6 bases, with 15 bases between them. The CDR3 is 14 amino acids. The germline CDR1 and CDR2 sequences are LGHDT and YNNKEL (reference sequence). For the CDR3, the DNA is TGTGCCAGCAGCCCCAGACGGAGAAAGGATGGCTACACCTTC. This codes for CASSPRRRKDGYTF.

This chain uses TRBV12-3 or TRBV12-4 with TRBJ1-6, with 8 bases that match TRBD1. The CDR3 consists of 13 residues. V shed 9 bases, J shed 6 bases, and the junction held 4 bases outside the gene matches. CDR3 nucleotide sequence: TGTGCCAGTAGGGACAGGCCTAATTCACCCCTCCACTTT. This sequence encodes CASRDRPNSPLHF.

This clone showed up just once. CDR3 amino acids: CASSPVTSGSYEQYF. The DNA for the CDR3 is TGTGCCAGCAGTCCTGTGACTAGCGGCTCCTACGAGCAGTACTTC. The rearrangement links TRBV11-3 to TRBJ2-7, with TRBD2 matching over 9 bases. The germline gives CDR1 SGHNT, CDR2 YENEEA. V gave up 6 bases and J gave up 0 bases; unmatched junction bases: 6. The CDR3 consists of 15 residues.

The CDR3 DNA is TGCGCCAGCAGCCAAGAAATCCGGGGAAGGAAGGATGAAAAACTGTTTTTT. The encoded protein is CASSQEIRGRKDEKLFF. This chain links TRBV4-1 with TRBJ1-4, with no clear D. The CDR3 sequence is 17 residues long. Trimming took 0 bases from V and 6 from J, leaving 17 bases between them. The germline CDR1 and CDR2 sequences are MGHRA and YSYEKL.